This T cell receptor (beta chain) is from a study of cytomegalovirus exposure and HLA in healthy donors. Trimming stripped 1 base from V and 4 bases from J, with 13 bases between. This CDR3 spans 15 amino acids. Germline CDR1 and CDR2: SGHVS and FQNEAQ. PCR was performed using 60 Vbeta and 13 Jbeta primers. Study processing details: Later, an analysis found around 80 million unique TCR beta chains, and 9.5 million to 11 million of these were shared. Profiling relied on immunoSEQ multiplex PCR, and the TCRdb table lists in-frame clones only, not all of them. Clonal size and the V and J genes are those of that table, whereas D and trimming came from the DNA. The sample lists roughly 120,000 clones; roughly 80% were seen once.

The J gene is TRBJ1-1, the V gene TRBV7-8, with a possible D match to TRBD1 (6 bases). The specimen was PBMCs. This sequence originates from a male donor in good health and CMV-seropositive. The CDR3 reads CASSLVTGRATEAFF. The CDR3, as DNA: TGTGCCAGCAGCTTAGTCACAGGGAGGGCCACTGAAGCTTTCTTT.